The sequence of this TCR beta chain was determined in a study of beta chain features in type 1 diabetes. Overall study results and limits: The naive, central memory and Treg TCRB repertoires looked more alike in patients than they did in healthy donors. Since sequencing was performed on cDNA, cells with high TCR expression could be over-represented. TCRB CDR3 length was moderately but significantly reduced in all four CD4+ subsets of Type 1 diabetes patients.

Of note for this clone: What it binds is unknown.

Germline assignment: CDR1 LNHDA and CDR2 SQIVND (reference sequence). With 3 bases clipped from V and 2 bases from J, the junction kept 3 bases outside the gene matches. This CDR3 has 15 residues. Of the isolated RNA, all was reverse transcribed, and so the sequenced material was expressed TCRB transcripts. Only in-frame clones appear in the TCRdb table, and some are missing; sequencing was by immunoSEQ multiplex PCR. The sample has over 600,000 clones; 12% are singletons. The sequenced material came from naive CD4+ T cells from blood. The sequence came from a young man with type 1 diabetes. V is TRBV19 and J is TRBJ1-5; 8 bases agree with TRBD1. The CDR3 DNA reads TGTGCCAGTAGTATCGAGACAGGGGGCAATCAGCCCCAGCATTTT. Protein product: CASSIETGGNQPQHF.